The subject of this entry is one TCR beta chain. Trimming took off 4 bases at V and 4 bases at J, with 13 bases between the two ends. Looked up from germline, CDR1 is MGHDK and CDR2 is SYGVNS. There are 14 residues in the CDR3. These data are taken from a study of blood T cell repertoires in COVID-19. On the study more broadly: Acute and convalescent COVID-19 specimens originated in the United States, Italy and Spain.

The repertoire was sequenced with immunoSEQ multiplex PCR; TCRdb's copy has only in-frame clones and lacks some. The sample lists 400,000 to 450,000 clones; 80% to 95% were seen once. Participants' own reports of clinical history determined their cohort assignment. Sequencing was carried out using PBMCs or T cells enriched from blood (not recorded which). The chain recombines TRBV25-1 with TRBJ1-1; D remains ambiguous. This sequence was found in a man in his late teens or twenties who had recovered from COVID-19. CDR3 amino acids: CASSGPAGSTEAFF. In nucleotides, the CDR3 is TGTGCCAGCAGTGGGCCAGCGGGATCCACTGAAGCTTTCTTT.